This is a list of T cell receptor beta chains from one sample in a study of human T cells and chemical hapten exposure. One entry per CDR3 protein results from TCRdb running MiXCR on the RACE reads. This sample has more than 90,000 distinct CDR3 sequences, with about an eighth found just once. The material was whole blood, obtained in connection with sensitization to the hapten diphenylcyclopropenone (DPC). The origin of the receptors is a middle-aged woman with alopecia areata. Some clones in this sample may be carry-over from other donors' samples. Both conserved end residues are part of each CDR3. Fields, in order: V gene, D gene, clone size, J gene, CDR3 DNA, CDR3 protein. D genes are given only for firm matches. Clone size is given for some rows only: seen once, a few or many times, or a class if the clone is expanded.

V gene: TRBV29-1; D gene: NA; clone size: many; J gene: TRBJ2-2; CDR3 DNA: TGCAGCGTTGAGTTCCGGGAACCCAACACCGGGGAGCTGTTTTTT; CDR3 protein: CSVEFREPNTGELFF
V gene: TRBV5-4; D gene: TRBD1; clone size: NA; J gene: TRBJ2-3; CDR3 DNA: TGTGCCAGCAGCTTGTCGGACAGGGGGCTGGGGGATACGCAGTATTTT; CDR3 protein: CASSLSDRGLGDTQYF
V gene: TRBV28; D gene: TRBD1; clone size: NA; J gene: TRBJ2-7; CDR3 DNA: TGTGCCAGCAGGGAGACAGGGCGGGTCCACGAGCAGTACTTC; CDR3 protein: CASRETGRVHEQYF
V gene: TRBV9; D gene: TRBD1; clone size: few; J gene: TRBJ2-3; CDR3 DNA: TGTGCCAGCAGCGTAACAGGGGGCAGCACAGATACGCAGTATTTT; CDR3 protein: CASSVTGGSTDTQYF
V gene: TRBV7-2; D gene: NA; clone size: few; J gene: TRBJ1-2; CDR3 DNA: TGTGCCAGCAGTAAGGACAGCCTGAACTATGGCTACACCTTC; CDR3 protein: CASSKDSLNYGYTF
V gene: TRBV6-5; D gene: TRBD1; clone size: NA; J gene: TRBJ2-2; CDR3 DNA: TGTGCCAGCACGAGATTTGGGACAGGGGCCACCTCATTGAACACCGGGGAGCTGTTTTTT; CDR3 protein: CASTRFGTGATSLNTGELFF
V gene: TRBV7-2; D gene: NA; clone size: few; J gene: TRBJ1-5; CDR3 DNA: TGTGCCAGCAGCTTAGGGGCACGGAGCAATCAGCCCCAGCATTTT; CDR3 protein: CASSLGARSNQPQHF
V gene: TRBV20-1; D gene: NA; clone size: few; J gene: TRBJ2-3; CDR3 DNA: TGCAGTGCTAGTCTTCACACAGATACGCAGTATTTT; CDR3 protein: CSASLHTDTQYF
V gene: TRBV19; D gene: TRBD1; clone size: NA; J gene: TRBJ2-5; CDR3 DNA: TGTGCCAGTAAGGGGACAGGGTCCGGGGATGAGACCCAGTACTTC; CDR3 protein: CASKGTGSGDETQYF
V gene: TRBV19; D gene: NA; clone size: NA; J gene: TRBJ2-1; CDR3 DNA: TGTGCCAGTAGTCCCCCTCGGGCGGGAAGAGGGTACAATGAGCAGTTCTTC; CDR3 protein: CASSPPRAGRGYNEQFF
V gene: TRBV20-1; D gene: NA; clone size: many; J gene: TRBJ2-7; CDR3 DNA: TGCAGTGCTCCCCCTCCGGGGGCCCTACCCTACGAGCAGTACTTC; CDR3 protein: CSAPPPGALPYEQYF
V gene: TRBV28; D gene: NA; clone size: few; J gene: TRBJ2-6; CDR3 DNA: TGTGCCAGCAGTCCTGCGCCCTTGGGGGCCAACGTCCTGACTTTC; CDR3 protein: CASSPAPLGANVLTF
V gene: TRBV6-6; D gene: TRBD1; clone size: NA; J gene: TRBJ1-1; CDR3 DNA: TGTGCCAGCAGGAAAGGACAGGGGTTTGAGATGAACACTGAAGCTTTCTTT; CDR3 protein: CASRKGQGFEMNTEAFF
V gene: TRBV7-8; D gene: NA; clone size: few; J gene: TRBJ1-5; CDR3 DNA: TGTGCCAGCAGCTTAGAAGTGCTAGGAGGGCAGCCCCAGCATTTT; CDR3 protein: CASSLEVLGGQPQHF
V gene: TRBV18; D gene: NA; clone size: NA; J gene: TRBJ2-2; CDR3 DNA: TGTGCCAGCTCACCACGGTCTCACACCGGGGAGCTGTTTTTT; CDR3 protein: CASSPRSHTGELFF
V gene: TRBV7-9; D gene: NA; clone size: many; J gene: TRBJ2-5; CDR3 DNA: TGTGCCAGCAGCCGAGAATGGCAAGAGACCCAGTACTTC; CDR3 protein: CASSREWQETQYF
V gene: TRBV27; D gene: NA; clone size: NA; J gene: TRBJ2-7; CDR3 DNA: TGTGCCAGCAGCCAACCTCAGAGCTCCTACGAGCAGTACTTC; CDR3 protein: CASSQPQSSYEQYF
V gene: TRBV7-7; D gene: NA; clone size: few; J gene: TRBJ2-1; CDR3 DNA: TGTGCCAGCAGCTTGGCTGGCGGGACGGCTGTGCAGTTCTTC; CDR3 protein: CASSLAGGTAVQFF
V gene: TRBV12-3/TRBV12-4; D gene: NA; clone size: NA; J gene: TRBJ2-7; CDR3 DNA: TGTGCCAGCAGACCAAGTGGTGGGGCCCGCCACGAGCAGTACTTC; CDR3 protein: CASRPSGGARHEQYF
V gene: TRBV7-2; D gene: TRBD2; clone size: few; J gene: TRBJ2-5; CDR3 DNA: TGTGCCAGCAGCGTACCGGGACTAGCGGGTTCAGAGACCCAGTACTTC; CDR3 protein: CASSVPGLAGSETQYF
V gene: TRBV7-2; D gene: TRBD1; clone size: few; J gene: TRBJ2-3; CDR3 DNA: TGTGCCAGCAGCCGCGCAGGGGGCGCGAGCACAGATACGCAGTATTTT; CDR3 protein: CASSRAGGASTDTQYF
V gene: TRBV5-1; D gene: TRBD1; clone size: few; J gene: TRBJ1-1; CDR3 DNA: TGCGCCAGCAGCAGGACAGGGGGCGACACTGAAGCTTTCTTT; CDR3 protein: CASSRTGGDTEAFF
V gene: TRBV7-8; D gene: NA; clone size: many; J gene: TRBJ2-2; CDR3 DNA: TGTGCCAGCAGCGAAACGGCCGGGGAGCTGTTTTTT; CDR3 protein: CASSETAGELFF
V gene: TRBV7-2; D gene: NA; clone size: few; J gene: TRBJ2-7; CDR3 DNA: TGTGCCAGCAGCGCGTCGTTCCACCAGTGCTTC; CDR3 protein: CASSASFHQCF
V gene: TRBV6-6; D gene: NA; clone size: NA; J gene: TRBJ1-5; CDR3 DNA: TGTGCCAGCAGTCCCCCCCTCGCGCAGGTCTCATGGCCCCAGCATTTT; CDR3 protein: CASSPPLAQVSWPQHF
V gene: TRBV20-1; D gene: NA; clone size: NA; J gene: TRBJ2-3; CDR3 DNA: TGCAGTGCTAGAGAGGGGGCCCCAGATACGCAGTATTTT; CDR3 protein: CSAREGAPDTQYF
V gene: TRBV7-8; D gene: NA; clone size: many; J gene: TRBJ1-1; CDR3 DNA: TGTGCCAGCGGGGAGGGGGGAAACACTGAAGCTTTCTTT; CDR3 protein: CASGEGGNTEAFF
V gene: TRBV12-3/TRBV12-4; D gene: NA; clone size: NA; J gene: TRBJ1-5; CDR3 DNA: TGTGCCAGCAGTTTGACCAATCAGCCCCAGCATTTT; CDR3 protein: CASSLTNQPQHF
V gene: TRBV20-1; D gene: NA; clone size: NA; J gene: TRBJ2-7; CDR3 DNA: TGCAGTGCTAGAGCCGTAAATGGGGCACGTCGGGGGACGTCCTACGAGCAGTACTTC; CDR3 protein: CSARAVNGARRGTSYEQYF
V gene: TRBV20-1; D gene: TRBD1; clone size: many; J gene: TRBJ1-5; CDR3 DNA: TGCAGTGCTGGGAAAGAGGGGACAGGCCTAAGCAATCAGCCCCAGCATTTT; CDR3 protein: CSAGKEGTGLSNQPQHF
V gene: TRBV6-2/TRBV6-3; D gene: NA; clone size: NA; J gene: TRBJ2-2; CDR3 DNA: TGTGCCAGCAGTTACTCGACGGCCACCGGGGAGCTGTTTTTT; CDR3 protein: CASSYSTATGELFF
V gene: TRBV29-1; D gene: TRBD2; clone size: NA; J gene: TRBJ2-5; CDR3 DNA: TGCAGCGTTGAGAAGGGTAGCGGGGAGACCCAGTACTTC; CDR3 protein: CSVEKGSGETQYF
V gene: TRBV11-2; D gene: TRBD1; clone size: many; J gene: TRBJ2-5; CDR3 DNA: TGTGCCAGCAGCGAGAGGGACAGGGGGTCCGAGACCCAGTACTTC; CDR3 protein: CASSERDRGSETQYF
V gene: TRBV7-2; D gene: NA; clone size: NA; J gene: TRBJ2-5; CDR3 DNA: TGTGCCAGCAGCCGGGCAAATCCCCAGTACTTC; CDR3 protein: CASSRANPQYF
V gene: TRBV18; D gene: NA; clone size: few; J gene: TRBJ2-1; CDR3 DNA: TGTGCCAGCTCACCGGGGCCAAGCTCCTACAATGAGCAGTTCTTC; CDR3 protein: CASSPGPSSYNEQFF
V gene: TRBV12-3/TRBV12-4; D gene: NA; clone size: few; J gene: TRBJ1-1; CDR3 DNA: TGTGCCAGCAGCAAGTCCGGACTGGGTATCACTGAAGCTTTCTTT; CDR3 protein: CASSKSGLGITEAFF
V gene: TRBV9; D gene: NA; clone size: many; J gene: TRBJ2-7; CDR3 DNA: TGTGCCAGCAGCGTAAAGGGGCAATCCTACGAGCAGTACTTC; CDR3 protein: CASSVKGQSYEQYF
V gene: TRBV20-1; D gene: NA; clone size: NA; J gene: TRBJ2-4; CDR3 DNA: TGCAGTGCTATCGGGCCCTCCTTAAAGGGCAACATTCAGTACTTC; CDR3 protein: CSAIGPSLKGNIQYF
V gene: TRBV20-1; D gene: NA; clone size: few; J gene: TRBJ2-5; CDR3 DNA: TGCAGTGCTACGCCCTCGGGTAGCGGATCCCGGATGACCCAGTACTTC; CDR3 protein: CSATPSGSGSRMTQYF
V gene: TRBV6-2/TRBV6-3; D gene: NA; clone size: NA; J gene: TRBJ2-6; CDR3 DNA: TGTGCCAGCAGTTACTCGCGCAACCTTGACAGTTCCCCTGGGGCCAACGTCCTGACTTTC; CDR3 protein: CASSYSRNLDSSPGANVLTF
V gene: TRBV19; D gene: TRBD1; clone size: few; J gene: TRBJ2-2; CDR3 DNA: TGTGCCAGTAGTACTCCGGGACAGGGAGCCGGGGAGCTGTTTTTT; CDR3 protein: CASSTPGQGAGELFF
V gene: TRBV4-1; D gene: TRBD2; clone size: NA; J gene: TRBJ2-2; CDR3 DNA: TGCGCCAGCAGCCAAGAAGTACTAGCGGGGGTCACCGGGGAGCTGTTTTTT; CDR3 protein: CASSQEVLAGVTGELFF
V gene: TRBV7-2; D gene: NA; clone size: many; J gene: TRBJ1-4; CDR3 DNA: TGTGCCAGCAGCCCAAACAGGGCGGCGCACGAAAAACTGTTTTTT; CDR3 protein: CASSPNRAAHEKLFF
V gene: TRBV5-6; D gene: NA; clone size: many; J gene: TRBJ2-7; CDR3 DNA: TGTGCCAGCAGCTTGTCCGGGACTCATTACGAGCAGTACTTC; CDR3 protein: CASSLSGTHYEQYF
V gene: TRBV5-1; D gene: NA; clone size: many; J gene: TRBJ1-5; CDR3 DNA: TGCGCCAGCAGCTTGGAGGCAACGTATAGCAATCAGCCCCAGCATTTT; CDR3 protein: CASSLEATYSNQPQHF
V gene: TRBV20-1; D gene: TRBD2; clone size: many; J gene: TRBJ2-3; CDR3 DNA: TGCAGTGCTAGGGAGGTCGGGAGGGAGACAGATACGCAGTATTTT; CDR3 protein: CSAREVGRETDTQYF
V gene: TRBV30; D gene: NA; clone size: NA; J gene: TRBJ1-5; CDR3 DNA: TGTGCCTGGGGACGGGTAAATGGCAATCAGCCCCAGCATTTT; CDR3 protein: CAWGRVNGNQPQHF
V gene: TRBV9; D gene: NA; clone size: many; J gene: TRBJ2-5; CDR3 DNA: TGTGCCAGCAGCGCCAAAGAGACCCAGTACTTC; CDR3 protein: CASSAKETQYF